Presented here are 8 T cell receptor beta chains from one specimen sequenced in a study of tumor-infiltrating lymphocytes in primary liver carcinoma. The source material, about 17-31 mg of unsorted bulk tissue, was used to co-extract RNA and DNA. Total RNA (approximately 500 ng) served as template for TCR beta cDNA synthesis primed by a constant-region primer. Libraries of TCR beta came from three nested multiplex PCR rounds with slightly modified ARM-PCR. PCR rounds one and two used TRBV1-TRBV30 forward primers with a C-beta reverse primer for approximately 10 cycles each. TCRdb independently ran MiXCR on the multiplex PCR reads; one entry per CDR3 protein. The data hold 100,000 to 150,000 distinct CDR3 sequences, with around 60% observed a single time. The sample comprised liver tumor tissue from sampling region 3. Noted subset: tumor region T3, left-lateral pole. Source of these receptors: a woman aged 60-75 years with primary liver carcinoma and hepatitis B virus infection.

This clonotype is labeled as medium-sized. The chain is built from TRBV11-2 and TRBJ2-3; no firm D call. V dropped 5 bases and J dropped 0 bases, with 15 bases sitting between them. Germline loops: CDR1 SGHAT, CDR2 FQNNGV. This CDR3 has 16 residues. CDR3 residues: CASSPELASSTDTQYF. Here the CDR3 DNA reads TGTGCCAGCAGCCCAGAACTTGCTTCTAGCACAGATACGCAGTATTTT.

The CDR3 DNA is TGTACTAGCAGCTTACGGGTGGCTGCCGGGGAGCTGTTTTTT. Its protein is CTSSLRVAAGELFF. This sequence joins TRBV11-3 and TRBJ2-2, with a possible D match to TRBD2 (6 bases). The CDR3 runs 14 residues. Germline lookup yields CDR1 SGHNT and CDR2 YENEEA.

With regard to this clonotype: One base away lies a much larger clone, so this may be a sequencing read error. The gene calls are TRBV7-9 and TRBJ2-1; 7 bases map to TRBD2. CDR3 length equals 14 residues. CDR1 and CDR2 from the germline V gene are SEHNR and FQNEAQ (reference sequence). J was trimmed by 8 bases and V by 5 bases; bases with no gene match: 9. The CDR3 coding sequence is TGTGCCAGCAGCCCAGAGACGACTAGCCATGAGCAGTTCTTC. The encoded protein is CASSPETTSHEQFF.

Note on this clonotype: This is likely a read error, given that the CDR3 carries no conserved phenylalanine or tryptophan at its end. CDR3 DNA sequence: TGTACCTGGAGTCGAAGCAGGGTGTCTGAAGCTTTCCTT. Protein: CTWSRSRVSEAFL. The rearrangement joins TRBV30 to TRBJ1-1; D may be TRBD1 (5 bases). This CDR3 is built from 13 residues. The germline gives CDR1 GTSNPN, CDR2 SVGIG (reference sequence).

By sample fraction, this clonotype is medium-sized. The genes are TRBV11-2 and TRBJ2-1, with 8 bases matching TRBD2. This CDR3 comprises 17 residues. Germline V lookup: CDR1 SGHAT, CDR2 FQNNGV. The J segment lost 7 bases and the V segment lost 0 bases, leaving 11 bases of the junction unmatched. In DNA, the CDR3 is TGTGCCAGCAGCTTAGATTCATTGACTAGCGTCCGGAATGAGCAGTTCTTC. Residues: CASSLDSLTSVRNEQFF.

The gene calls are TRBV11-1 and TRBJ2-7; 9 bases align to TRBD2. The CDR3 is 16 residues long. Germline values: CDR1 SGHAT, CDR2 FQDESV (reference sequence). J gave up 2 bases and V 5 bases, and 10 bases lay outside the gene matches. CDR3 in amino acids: CASSTQVAGDTYEQYF. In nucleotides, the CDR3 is TGTGCCAGCAGCACCCAGGTAGCGGGAGACACCTACGAGCAGTACTTC.

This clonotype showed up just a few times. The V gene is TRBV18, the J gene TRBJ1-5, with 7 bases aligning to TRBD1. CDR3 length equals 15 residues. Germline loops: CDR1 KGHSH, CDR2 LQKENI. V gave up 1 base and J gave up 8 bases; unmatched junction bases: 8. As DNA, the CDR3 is TGTGCCAGCTCACCACGCCAGGGGGGGTCCGAGCCCCAGCATTTT. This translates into CASSPRQGGSEPQHF.

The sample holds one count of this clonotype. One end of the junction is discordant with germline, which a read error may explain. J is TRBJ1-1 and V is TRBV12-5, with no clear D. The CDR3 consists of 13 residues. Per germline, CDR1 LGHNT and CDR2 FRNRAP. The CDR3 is CASGSQKNTEAYF. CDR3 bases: TGTGCTAGTGGTTCTCAGAAGAACACTGAAGCTTACTTT.